The 32 T cell receptor beta chains below were found in one sample sequenced in a study of PD-L1 blockade in urothelial cancer. Time point in this sample: peripheral blood 6 weeks after treatment start. Using immunoSEQ multiplex PCR, the repertoire was profiled, and TCRdb retains in-frame clones only, with some absent. The sample includes over 100,000 clones, approximately 90% of them seen just once. This material consisted of PBMCs, taken around atezolizumab (anti-PD-L1) treatment. These receptors came from a man aged 60 to 69 with urothelial cancer.

The V gene is TRBV27, the J gene TRBJ2-7; D unclear. Trimming left V 3 bases short and J 1 base short, with 10 bases between. Per germline, CDR1 MNHEY and CDR2 SMNVEV (reference sequence). This CDR3 comprises 14 residues. This chain's CDR3 is CASSFLPGSYEQYF. The CDR3 DNA sequence: TGTGCCAGCAGTTTTTTACCCGGGTCCTACGAGCAGTACTTC.

This chain connects TRBV29-1 to TRBJ2-3; no definite D call. This CDR3 region has 12 residues. The V end was cut by 5 bases, the J end by 2 bases, with 8 bases between. Per germline, CDR1 SQVTM and CDR2 ANQGSEA. CDR3 loop: CSVCLFTDTQYF. CDR3 DNA: TGCAGCGTTTGTCTATTCACAGATACGCAGTATTTT.

V and J are TRBV9 and TRBJ2-7; 15 positions agree with TRBD2. The CDR3 has 19 residues. Per germline, CDR1 SGDLS and CDR2 YYNGEE. V lost 4 bases to trimming and J lost 1 base; unmatched junction nucleotides: 12. CDR3: CASSPHRRTSGGASYEQYF. The CDR3 DNA is TGTGCCAGCAGCCCCCACCGTCGGACTAGCGGGGGGGCGTCCTACGAGCAGTACTTC.

The chain combines TRBV30 with TRBJ2-3; 12 nucleotides agree with TRBD2. The V and J ends lost 3 bases and 6 bases, in that order; junction bases with no gene match: 4. CDR1 is GTSNPN, CDR2 SVGIG, per germline (reference sequence). This CDR3 comprises 14 residues. CDR3 in DNA: TGTGCCTGGAGACTAGCGGGAGGCCGTGATACGCAGTATTTT. It is translated as CAWRLAGGRDTQYF.

The chain couples TRBV5-5 to TRBJ2-5; a possible D gene is TRBD1 (5 bases). CDR1 and CDR2 from the germline V gene are SGHKS and YYEKEE (reference sequence). V dropped 2 bases and J dropped 0 bases, with 17 bases sitting between them. The length of the CDR3 is 17 residues. The DNA for the CDR3 is TGTGCCAGCAGCTTTAAGCCAACGGACATGTACCAAGAGACCCAGTACTTC. Amino acid sequence: CASSFKPTDMYQETQYF.

J is TRBJ2-5 and V is TRBV5-1; the match to TRBD2 covers 10 bases. The CDR3 runs to 15 residues. After removal of 2 bases from V and 3 bases from J, the junction contained 4 bases not matched to a gene. The V gene's germline CDR1 is SGHRS and CDR2 YFSETQ. The DNA of the CDR3 is TGCGCCAGCAGCTTAGCGGGGGGGCTCGAAGAGACCCAGTACTTC. Translating gives CASSLAGGLEETQYF.

The gene calls are TRBV2 and TRBJ2-5; 9 bases map to TRBD1. CDR1 is SNHLY and CDR2 is FYNNEI in the germline V gene. J lost 4 bases, V lost 7 bases, and 7 bases had no gene match. The CDR3 length is 14 residues. DNA for the CDR3: TGTGCCAGCACCCTGACAGGGGGAGGAGAGACCCAGTACTTC. This sequence encodes CASTLTGGGETQYF.

This clone turned up a few times. The chain uses TRBV11-2 and TRBJ2-1; TRBD2 is a possible D gene (6 bases). Trimming left V 3 bases short and J 4 bases short, with 13 bases between. Germline V CDR1 and CDR2: SGHAT, FQNNGV. The CDR3 contains 15 residues. As DNA, the CDR3 is TGTGCCAGCAGCTTGACTAGTGGGGGGTACAATGAGCAGTTCTTC. It is translated as CASSLTSGGYNEQFF. Filled out from reference TRBV11-2 and TRBJ2-1, the complete variable domain reads EAGVAQSPRYKIIEKRQSVAFWCNPISGHATLYWYQQILGQGPKLLIQFQNNGVVDDSQLPKDRFSAERLKGVDSTLKIQPAKLEDSAVYLCASSLTSGGYNEQFFGPGTRLTVL.

The chain uses TRBV5-6 and TRBJ2-3; 12 nucleotides match TRBD2. After removal of 4 bases from V and 4 bases from J, the junction contained 7 bases not matched to a gene. The CDR3 covers 16 residues. The germline V gene encodes CDR1 SGHDT and CDR2 YYEEEE. CDR3 amino acids: CASSPGGLAGPDTQYF. The CDR3 DNA reads TGTGCCAGCAGCCCGGGCGGACTAGCGGGGCCAGATACGCAGTATTTT.

The chain carries TRBV7-9 and TRBJ1-3, with D perhaps TRBD1 (6 bases). Germline assignment: CDR1 SEHNR and CDR2 FQNEAQ (reference sequence). Trimming removed 5 bases at V and 2 bases at J, with 13 bases between. The length of the CDR3 is 15 residues. The CDR3 nucleotides are TGTGCCAGCAGCCCTACAGGGACGCCTGGAAACACCATATATTTT. Translating gives CASSPTGTPGNTIYF.

The genes are TRBV28 and TRBJ1-1; possibly TRBD1 for D (6 bases). Trimming pared 6 bases from V and 12 bases from J, leaving 20 bases between. The CDR3 covers 13 residues. Per germline, CDR1 MDHEN and CDR2 SYDVKM. The CDR3 loop is CASRKGEGGRTFF. CDR3 nucleotides: TGTGCCAGCAGAAAGGGGGAGGGTGGGAGAACTTTCTTT.

CDR3 bases: TGTGCCAGCAGCTTTAAGACTAGCGGGACGCCAGATACGCAGTATTTT. This gives the protein CASSFKTSGTPDTQYF. This chain links TRBV5-4 with TRBJ2-3, with 11 bases that match TRBD2. The CDR3 consists of 16 residues. CDR1 is SGHNT, CDR2 YYREEE, per germline (reference sequence). J gave up 4 bases and V 2 bases, and 6 bases lay outside the gene matches.

The chain couples TRBV2 to TRBJ2-5; D is uncertain. V shed 3 bases and J shed 1 base, with 9 bases lying between them. The CDR3 loop spans 14 amino acids. Looked up from germline, CDR1 is SNHLY and CDR2 is FYNNEI. In DNA form, the CDR3 reads TGTGCCAGCAGTGATTTAGTCATCCAAGAGACCCAGTACTTC. This gives the protein CASSDLVIQETQYF.

The rearrangement joins TRBV18 to TRBJ1-2; the D gene is possibly TRBD1 (5 bases). Trimming took 2 bases from V and 4 from J, leaving 14 bases between them. The CDR3 covers 15 residues. CDR1 and CDR2 from the germline V gene are KGHSH and LQKENI. In DNA, the CDR3 is TGTGCCAGCTCACCAAGAGCCCAGGGCCTCTATGGCTACACCTTC. Its protein product is CASSPRAQGLYGYTF.

J is TRBJ2-7 and V is TRBV5-1, with a tentative D call TRBD1 (6 bases). V lost 2 bases to trimming and J lost 2 bases, with 14 bases between them. The germline CDR1 and CDR2 sequences are SGHRS and YFSETQ. The CDR3 length is 15 residues. The CDR3 sequence: CASSLKDGTTYEQYF. The CDR3, as DNA: TGCGCCAGCAGCTTAAAGGACGGGACAACCTACGAGCAGTACTTC.

The chain employs TRBV13 and TRBJ2-1; no clear D gene. Trimming took 0 bases from V and 8 from J, leaving 5 bases between them. The CDR3 runs 12 residues. Germline CDR1 and CDR2: PRHDT and FYEKMQ (reference sequence). The CDR3 DNA reads as TGTGCCAGCAGCTTAGGGTACTATGAGCAGTTCTTC. Translation gives CASSLGYYEQFF. The variable domain in full, with the rest retrieved from reference TRBV13 and TRBJ2-1, is AAGVIQSPRHLIKEKRETATLKCYPIPRHDTVYWYQQGPGQDPQFLISFYEKMQSDKGSIPDRFSAQQFSDYHSELNMSSLELGDSALYFCASSLGYYEQFFGPGTRLTVL.

The sample holds one count of this clone. The chain couples TRBV28 to TRBJ2-7; TRBD1 agrees at 9 bases. Trimming at V came to 3 bases and at J to 6 bases, leaving 12 bases not matched to a gene. CDR1 is MDHEN, CDR2 SYDVKM, per germline. CDR3 length equals 16 residues. In DNA, the CDR3 is TGTGCCAGCAGTTTTCCCCCCCTGACAGGGGGGCGCGAGCAGTACTTC. As protein: CASSFPPLTGGREQYF.

The chain employs TRBV28 and TRBJ2-2; TRBD2 matches 9 bases. J gave up 6 bases and V 4 bases, and 6 bases lay outside the gene matches. The CDR3 extends over 15 amino acids. The germline gives CDR1 MDHEN, CDR2 SYDVKM. CDR3 sequence (DNA): TGTGCCAGCAGTTCCCCCGGACTAGCGCCCGGGGAGCTGTTTTTT. Its translation is CASSSPGLAPGELFF.

This sequence joins TRBV27 and TRBJ2-5, with 9 bases lining up with TRBD2. Germline CDR1 reads MNHEY; CDR2 reads SMNVEV (reference sequence). V lost 5 bases and J lost 5; bases outside the gene matches: 12. This CDR3 has 16 residues. The CDR3 protein is CASSSLAGPGGETQYF. The CDR3 DNA follows: TGTGCCAGCAGTAGCCTAGCGGGGCCAGGGGGGGAGACCCAGTACTTC.

The chain recombines TRBV5-4 with TRBJ1-1; D not resolved. Germline-derived CDR1 and CDR2 are SGHNT and YYREEE (reference sequence). This CDR3 spans 13 amino acids. With 0 bases removed from V and 4 bases from J, the gap between germline ends came to 7 bases. CDR3 DNA: TGTGCCAGCAGCTTGGCTGAGGGCACTGAAGCTTTCTTT. As protein: CASSLAEGTEAFF.

The rearrangement uses TRBV18 and TRBJ1-4, with D possibly TRBD1 on 5 matching bases. There are 16 residues in the CDR3. Per the germline V gene, CDR1 is KGHSH and CDR2 is LQKENI. V was shortened by 1 base and J by 2 bases, with 11 bases between the two germline ends. CDR3 nucleotide sequence: TGTGCCAGCTCACCACGGTCAGGGCAGACTAATGAAAAACTGTTTTTT. Protein product: CASSPRSGQTNEKLFF.

This chain joins TRBV4-1 and TRBJ2-3, with D unresolved. V was cut by 2 bases and J by 3 bases, with 6 bases left in between. The CDR3 runs 13 residues. Germline-derived CDR1 and CDR2 are MGHRA and YSYEKL. The CDR3 DNA reads as TGCGCCAGCAGCCAAACAAAGACAGATACGCAGTATTTT. Translation gives CASSQTKTDTQYF.

This chain links TRBV6-5 with TRBJ1-2, with 8 bases fitting TRBD1. CDR3 length: 13 residues. The trim removed 6 bases at V and 8 bases at J, leaving 8 bases unmatched. Per germline, CDR1 MNHEY and CDR2 SVGAGI. The CDR3 reads CASSPGTGGGYTF. CDR3 DNA sequence: TGTGCCAGCAGCCCAGGGACAGGAGGCGGCTACACCTTC.

The chain carries TRBV30 and TRBJ1-4; D gene ambiguous. This CDR3 contains 12 residues. Germline V CDR1 and CDR2: GTSNPN, SVGIG (reference sequence). Trimming took off 3 bases at V and 8 bases at J, with 10 bases between the two ends. CDR3 sequence: CAWRVPGEKLFF. CDR3 sequence (DNA): TGTGCCTGGAGGGTTCCCGGGGAAAAACTGTTTTTT.

The chain recombines TRBV5-5 with TRBJ2-5; possibly TRBD2 for D (5 bases). Deletions cut 0 bases from V and 5 bases from J, with 11 bases between. Germline V gene lookup returns CDR1 SGHKS and CDR2 YYEKEE (reference sequence). The CDR3 length is 14 residues. The CDR3 reads CASSLEEGRETQYF. The CDR3 DNA reads as TGTGCCAGCAGCTTGGAAGAGGGTAGGGAGACCCAGTACTTC.

The genes are TRBV5-1 and TRBJ2-2; 7 bases are a match to TRBD1. The CDR3 covers 16 residues. Per germline, CDR1 SGHRS and CDR2 YFSETQ. The junction had 10 bases not matched to a gene; V was cut back by 4 bases and J by 4 bases. CDR3 sequence reads: CASSTTGTVRTGELFF. The DNA of the CDR3 is TGCGCCAGCAGCACCACCGGGACAGTCCGCACCGGGGAGCTGTTTTTT.

The chain combines TRBV7-2 with TRBJ1-4; D uncertain. Between the trimmed V and J ends, which lost 2 bases and 8 bases, there was a span of 15 bases. Germline CDR1 and CDR2: SGHTA and FQGNSA. The CDR3 runs 15 residues. The CDR3: CASSLKRAVAEKLFF. The CDR3 DNA sequence: TGTGCCAGCAGCTTAAAGAGGGCAGTCGCAGAAAAACTGTTTTTT.

The V gene is TRBV7-9, the J gene TRBJ2-5; D is possibly TRBD2 (5 bases). This CDR3 spans 14 amino acids. V lost 2 bases and J lost 5, with 12 bases in between. In germline, CDR1 is SEHNR, CDR2 FQNEAQ (reference sequence). CDR3 loop: CASSLSYPGETQYF. CDR3 nucleotide sequence: TGTGCCAGCAGCTTAAGCTATCCGGGGGAGACCCAGTACTTC.

CDR3 sequence reads: CASSTDRGSNEQFF. As DNA, the CDR3 is TGTGCCAGCAGCACTGATCGGGGGAGCAATGAGCAGTTCTTC. This sequence joins TRBV11-2 and TRBJ2-1; tentatively, D is TRBD2 (6 bases). Trimming shortened V by 5 bases and J by 6 bases, and 14 bases separated the two germline ends. Germline V CDR1 and CDR2: SGHAT, FQNNGV. This CDR3 region has 14 residues. The variable domain in full, completed from reference TRBV11-2 and TRBJ2-1, reads EAGVAQSPRYKIIEKRQSVAFWCNPISGHATLYWYQQILGQGPKLLIQFQNNGVVDDSQLPKDRFSAERLKGVDSTLKIQPAKLEDSAVYLCASSTDRGSNEQFFGPGTRLTVL.

The CDR3: CSVMRTSGSTDTQYF. CDR3 DNA: TGCAGCGTTATGAGAACTAGCGGAAGCACAGATACGCAGTATTTT. The rearrangement joins TRBV29-1 to TRBJ2-3; TRBD2 agrees at 8 bases. CDR3 length: 15 residues. V shed 5 bases, J shed 0 bases, and the junction held 7 bases outside the gene matches. From germline, CDR1 is SQVTM and CDR2 ANQGSEA.

This sequence joins TRBV30 and TRBJ2-7; D is ambiguous. This CDR3 spans 13 amino acids. V lost 0 bases and J 2 bases, leaving 8 bases between the germline ends. Germline V gene sequence: CDR1 GTSNPN, CDR2 SVGIG (reference sequence). The CDR3 loop reads CAWSVGTPYEQYF. Written as DNA, the CDR3 is TGTGCCTGGAGTGTGGGCACCCCCTACGAGCAGTACTTC.

The J gene is TRBJ2-5, the V gene TRBV5-6; 11 bases are a match to TRBD2. The CDR3 has 15 amino acids. V was clipped by 6 bases and J by 2 bases; unmatched bases: 6. Per germline, CDR1 SGHDT and CDR2 YYEEEE. DNA of the CDR3: TGTGCCAGCAACGTAGCGGGGGGGTCACAAGAGACCCAGTACTTC. The encoded protein is CASNVAGGSQETQYF.